This TCR beta chain was obtained from a study of control samples from healthy donors and cancer patients. J was trimmed by 0 bases and V by 4 bases; bases with no gene match: 8. Per the germline V gene, CDR1 is PRHDT and CDR2 is FYEKMQ (reference sequence). The CDR3 length is 19 residues. Assay used: immunoSEQ multiplex PCR; TCRdb lists only in-frame clones, some missing. This repertoire shows about 150,000 clones, approximately 86% found once; its top ten account for over 1.5%. The sequencing sample was made of blood. This sequence joins TRBV13 and TRBJ2-3; 15 bases are shared with TRBD2. The clonotype originates from a man aged 18 to 29 in good health. The CDR3 DNA follows: TGTGCCAGCAGCTGGGGACTAGCGGGGGGACCTTCTAGCACAGATACGCAGTATTTT. Amino acid sequence: CASSWGLAGGPSSTDTQYF.